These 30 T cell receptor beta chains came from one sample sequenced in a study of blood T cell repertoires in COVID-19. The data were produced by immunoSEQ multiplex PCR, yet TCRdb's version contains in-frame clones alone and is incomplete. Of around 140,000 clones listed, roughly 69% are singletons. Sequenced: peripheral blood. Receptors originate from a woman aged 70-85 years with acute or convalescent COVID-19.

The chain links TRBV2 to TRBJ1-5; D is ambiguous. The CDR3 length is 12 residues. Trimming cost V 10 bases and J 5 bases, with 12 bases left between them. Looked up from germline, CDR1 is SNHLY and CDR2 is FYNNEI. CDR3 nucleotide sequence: TGTGCCACCAGAACCCAGGATCAGCCCCAGCATTTT. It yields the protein CATRTQDQPQHF.

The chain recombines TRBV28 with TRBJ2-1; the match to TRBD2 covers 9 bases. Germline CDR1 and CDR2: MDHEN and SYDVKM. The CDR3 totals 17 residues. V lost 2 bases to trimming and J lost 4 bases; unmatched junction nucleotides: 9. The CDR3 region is CASSLAGGPGGYNEQFF. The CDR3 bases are TGTGCCAGCAGTTTAGCGGGAGGGCCCGGGGGTTACAATGAGCAGTTCTTC.

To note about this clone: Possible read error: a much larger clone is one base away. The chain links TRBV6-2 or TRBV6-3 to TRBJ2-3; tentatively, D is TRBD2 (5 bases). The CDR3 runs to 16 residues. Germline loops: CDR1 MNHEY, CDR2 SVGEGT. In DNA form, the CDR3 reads TGTGCCAACAGTTACGTGTCGGGGTACAGTACAGATACGCAGTATTTT. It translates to CANSYVSGYSTDTQYF.

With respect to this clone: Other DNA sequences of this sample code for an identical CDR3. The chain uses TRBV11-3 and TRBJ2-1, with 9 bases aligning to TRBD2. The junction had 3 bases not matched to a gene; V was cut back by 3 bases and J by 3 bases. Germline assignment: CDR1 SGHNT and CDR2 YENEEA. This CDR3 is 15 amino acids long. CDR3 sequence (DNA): TGTGCCAGCAGCTTGGGTAGCGGGAGCTACAATGAGCAGTTCTTC. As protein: CASSLGSGSYNEQFF.

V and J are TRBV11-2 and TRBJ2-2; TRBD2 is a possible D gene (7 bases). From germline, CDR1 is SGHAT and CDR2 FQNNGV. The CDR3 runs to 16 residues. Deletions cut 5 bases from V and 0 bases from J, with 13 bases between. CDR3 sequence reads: CASSPRGGANTGELFF. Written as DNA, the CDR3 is TGTGCCAGCAGCCCTAGAGGGGGGGCGAACACCGGGGAGCTGTTTTTT. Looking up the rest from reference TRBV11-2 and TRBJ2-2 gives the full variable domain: EAGVAQSPRYKIIEKRQSVAFWCNPISGHATLYWYQQILGQGPKLLIQFQNNGVVDDSQLPKDRFSAERLKGVDSTLKIQPAKLEDSAVYLCASSPRGGANTGELFFGEGSRLTVL.

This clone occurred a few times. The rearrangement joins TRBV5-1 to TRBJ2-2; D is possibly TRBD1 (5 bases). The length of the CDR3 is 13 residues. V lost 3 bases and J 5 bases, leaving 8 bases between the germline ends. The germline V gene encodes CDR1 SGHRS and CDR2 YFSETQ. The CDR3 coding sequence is TGCGCCAGCAGCTCTCAGGGTACCGGGGAGCTGTTTTTT. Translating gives CASSSQGTGELFF.

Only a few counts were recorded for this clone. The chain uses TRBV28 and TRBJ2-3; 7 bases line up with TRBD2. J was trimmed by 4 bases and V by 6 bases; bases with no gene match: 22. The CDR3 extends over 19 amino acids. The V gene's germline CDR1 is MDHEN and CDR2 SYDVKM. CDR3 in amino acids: CASSSPAASGRSSADTQYF. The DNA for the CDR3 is TGTGCCAGCAGCTCTCCTGCCGCTAGCGGAAGAAGTTCAGCAGATACGCAGTATTTT.

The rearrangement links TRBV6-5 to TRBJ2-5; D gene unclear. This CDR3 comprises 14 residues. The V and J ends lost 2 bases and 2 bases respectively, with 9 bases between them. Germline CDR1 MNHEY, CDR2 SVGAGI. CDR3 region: CASSYQAGQETQYF. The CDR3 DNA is TGTGCCAGCAGTTACCAGGCCGGACAAGAGACCCAGTACTTC.

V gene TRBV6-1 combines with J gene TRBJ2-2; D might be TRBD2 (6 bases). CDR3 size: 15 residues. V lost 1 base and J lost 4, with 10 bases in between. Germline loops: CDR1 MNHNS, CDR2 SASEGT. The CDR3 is CASSEVGGITGELFF. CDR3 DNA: TGTGCCAGCAGTGAAGTTGGGGGGATCACCGGGGAGCTGTTTTTT.

The chain's CDR3 is CASRRGQGNYGYTF. CDR3 DNA: TGTGCCAGCAGGAGGGGACAGGGTAACTATGGCTACACCTTC. The rearrangement joins TRBV6-6 to TRBJ1-2; 9 positions match TRBD1. CDR1 MNHNY and CDR2 SVGAGI come from the germline V gene (reference sequence). The J segment lost 1 base and the V segment lost 6 bases, leaving 3 bases of the junction unmatched. The CDR3 has 14 residues.

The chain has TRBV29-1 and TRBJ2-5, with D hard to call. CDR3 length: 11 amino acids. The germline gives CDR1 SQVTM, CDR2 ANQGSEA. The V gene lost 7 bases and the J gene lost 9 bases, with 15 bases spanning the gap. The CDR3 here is CSAYKSNSQYF. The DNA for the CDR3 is TGCAGCGCCTATAAATCGAATTCCCAGTACTTC. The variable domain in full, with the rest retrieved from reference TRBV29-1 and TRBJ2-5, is SAVISQKPSRDICQRGTSLTIQCQVDSQVTMMFWYRQQPGQSLTLIATANQGSEATYESGFVIDKFPISRPNLTFSTLTVSNMSPEDSSIYLCSAYKSNSQYFGPGTRLLVL.

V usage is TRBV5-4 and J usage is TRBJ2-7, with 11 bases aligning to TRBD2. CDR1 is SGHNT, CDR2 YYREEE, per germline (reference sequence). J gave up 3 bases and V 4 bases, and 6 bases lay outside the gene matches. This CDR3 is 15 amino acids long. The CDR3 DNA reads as TGTGCCAGCAGCGTAACTAGCGGGGGAGTCTACGAGCAGTACTTC. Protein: CASSVTSGGVYEQYF.

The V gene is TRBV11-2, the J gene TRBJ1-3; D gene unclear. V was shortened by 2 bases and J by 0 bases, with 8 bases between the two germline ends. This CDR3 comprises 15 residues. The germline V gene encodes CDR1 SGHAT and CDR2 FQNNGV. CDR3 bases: TGTGCCAGCAGCTTATGGAGCGGCTCTGGAAACACCATATATTTT. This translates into CASSLWSGSGNTIYF.

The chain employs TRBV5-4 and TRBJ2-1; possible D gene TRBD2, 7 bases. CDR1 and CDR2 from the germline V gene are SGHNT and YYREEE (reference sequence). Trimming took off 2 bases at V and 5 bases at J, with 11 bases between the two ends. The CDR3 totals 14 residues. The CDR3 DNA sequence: TGTGCCAGCAGCTTTAGGGGGGGGCACAATGAGCAGTTCTTC. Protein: CASSFRGGHNEQFF.

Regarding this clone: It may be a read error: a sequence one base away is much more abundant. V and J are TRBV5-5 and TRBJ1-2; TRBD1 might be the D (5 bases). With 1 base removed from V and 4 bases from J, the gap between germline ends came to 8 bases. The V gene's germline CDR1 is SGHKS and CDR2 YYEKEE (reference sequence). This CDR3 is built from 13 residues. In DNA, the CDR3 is TGTGCCAGCAGCTTGCAAGGGGTCTATGGCTACACCTTC. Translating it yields CASSLQGVYGYTF. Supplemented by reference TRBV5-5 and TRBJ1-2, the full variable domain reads DAGVTQSPTHLIKTRGQQVTLRCSPISGHKSVSWYQQVLGQGPQFIFQYYEKEERGRGNFPDRFSARQFPNYSSELNVNALLLGDSALYLCASSLQGVYGYTFGSGTRLTVV.

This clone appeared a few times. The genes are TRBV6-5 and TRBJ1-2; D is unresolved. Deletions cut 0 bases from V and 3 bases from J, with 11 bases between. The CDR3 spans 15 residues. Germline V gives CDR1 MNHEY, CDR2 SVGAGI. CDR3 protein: CASSYSPGGDYGYTF. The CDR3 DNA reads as TGTGCCAGCAGTTACTCGCCGGGTGGCGACTATGGCTACACCTTC.

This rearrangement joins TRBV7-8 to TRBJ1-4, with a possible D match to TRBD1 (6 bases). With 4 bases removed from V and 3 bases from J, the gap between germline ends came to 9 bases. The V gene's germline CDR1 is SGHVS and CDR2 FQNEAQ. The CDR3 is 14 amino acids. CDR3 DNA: TGTGCCAGCAGCTCCAAGGGGGCTAATGAAAAACTGTTTTTT. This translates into CASSSKGANEKLFF.

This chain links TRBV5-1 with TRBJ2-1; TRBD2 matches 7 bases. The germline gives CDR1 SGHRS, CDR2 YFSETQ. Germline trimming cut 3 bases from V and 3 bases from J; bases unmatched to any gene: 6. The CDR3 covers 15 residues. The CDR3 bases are TGCGCCAGCAGCTCTAGCGGAAGTCTCTACAATGAGCAGTTCTTC. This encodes CASSSSGSLYNEQFF. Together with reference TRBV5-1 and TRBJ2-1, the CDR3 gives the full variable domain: KAGVTQTPRYLIKTRGQQVTLSCSPISGHRSVSWYQQTPGQGLQFLFEYFSETQRNKGNFPGRFSGRQFSNSRSEMNVSTLELGDSALYLCASSSSGSLYNEQFFGPGTRLTVL.

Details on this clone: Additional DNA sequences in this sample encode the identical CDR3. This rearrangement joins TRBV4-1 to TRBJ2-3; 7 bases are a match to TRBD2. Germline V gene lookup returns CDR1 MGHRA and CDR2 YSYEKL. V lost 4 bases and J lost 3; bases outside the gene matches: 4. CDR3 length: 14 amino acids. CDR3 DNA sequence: TGCGCCAGCAGCCGATCGGGGGGAACAGATACGCAGTATTTT. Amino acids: CASSRSGGTDTQYF.

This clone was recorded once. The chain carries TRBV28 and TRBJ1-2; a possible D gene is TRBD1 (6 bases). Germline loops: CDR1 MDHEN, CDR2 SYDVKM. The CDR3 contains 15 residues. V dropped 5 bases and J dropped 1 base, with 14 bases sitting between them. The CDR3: CASSPAGELNYGYTF. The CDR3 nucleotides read TGTGCCAGCAGTCCGGCAGGGGAACTTAACTATGGCTACACCTTC.

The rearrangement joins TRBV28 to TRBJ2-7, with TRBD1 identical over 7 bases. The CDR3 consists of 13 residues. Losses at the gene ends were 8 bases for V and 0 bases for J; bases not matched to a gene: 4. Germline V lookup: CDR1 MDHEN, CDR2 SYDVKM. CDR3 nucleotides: TGTGCCAGCGGGGGACAGAACTCCTACGAGCAGTACTTC. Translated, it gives CASGGQNSYEQYF.

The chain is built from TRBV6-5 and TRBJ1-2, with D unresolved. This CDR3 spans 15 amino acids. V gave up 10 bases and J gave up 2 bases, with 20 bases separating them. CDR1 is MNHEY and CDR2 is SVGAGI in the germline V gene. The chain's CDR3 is CATLPEGSLNYGYTF. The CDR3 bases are TGTGCCACTCTACCTGAGGGCAGCTTAAACTATGGCTACACCTTC.

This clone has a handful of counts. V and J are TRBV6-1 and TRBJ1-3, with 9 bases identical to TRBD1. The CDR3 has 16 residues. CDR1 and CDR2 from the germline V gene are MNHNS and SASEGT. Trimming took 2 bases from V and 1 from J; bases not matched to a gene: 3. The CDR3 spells CASSEPQGASGNTIYF. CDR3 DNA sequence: TGTGCCAGCAGTGAACCACAGGGGGCTTCTGGAAACACCATATATTTT.

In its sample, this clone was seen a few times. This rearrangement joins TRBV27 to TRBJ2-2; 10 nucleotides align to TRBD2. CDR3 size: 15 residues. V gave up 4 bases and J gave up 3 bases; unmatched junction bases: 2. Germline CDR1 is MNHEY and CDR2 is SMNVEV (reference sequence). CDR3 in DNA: TGTGCCAGCAGTTCTAGCGGGAGTTACACCGGGGAGCTGTTTTTT. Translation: CASSSSGSYTGELFF.

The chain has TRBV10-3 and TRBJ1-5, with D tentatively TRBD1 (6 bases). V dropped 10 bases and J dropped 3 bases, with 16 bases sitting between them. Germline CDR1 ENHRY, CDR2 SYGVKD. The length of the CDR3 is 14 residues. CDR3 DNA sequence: TGTGCCACGAACCGGGGGGCACTCAATCAGCCCCAGCATTTT. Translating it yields CATNRGALNQPQHF.

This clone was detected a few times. CDR3 coding DNA: TGTGCCAGCAGCCAAGATCAGGGGGGAAACTATGGCTACACCTTC. Translated, it gives CASSQDQGGNYGYTF. The chain is built from TRBV14 and TRBJ1-2; 7 bases are a match to TRBD1. The CDR3 has 15 residues. CDR1 and CDR2 (germline): SGHDN, FVKESK. Trimming removed 0 bases from V and 2 bases from J; junction bases left unmatched: 3.

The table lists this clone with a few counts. CDR3 in amino acids: CASSLIQPYEQYF. The CDR3 DNA is TGTGCCAGCAGTTTAATACAGCCCTACGAGCAGTACTTC. The V and J genes are TRBV28 and TRBJ2-7; no definite D call. The CDR3 totals 13 residues. The germline V gene has CDR1 MDHEN and CDR2 SYDVKM. The V end was cut by 2 bases, the J end by 2 bases, with 7 bases between.

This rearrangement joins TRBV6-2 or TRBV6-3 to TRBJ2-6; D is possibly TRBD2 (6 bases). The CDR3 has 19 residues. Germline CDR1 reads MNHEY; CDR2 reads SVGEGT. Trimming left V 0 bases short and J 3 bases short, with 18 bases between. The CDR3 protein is CASSYSPRSGYGGANVLTF. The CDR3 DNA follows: TGTGCCAGCAGTTACTCTCCCCGGAGCGGGTACGGTGGGGCCAACGTCCTGACTTTC.

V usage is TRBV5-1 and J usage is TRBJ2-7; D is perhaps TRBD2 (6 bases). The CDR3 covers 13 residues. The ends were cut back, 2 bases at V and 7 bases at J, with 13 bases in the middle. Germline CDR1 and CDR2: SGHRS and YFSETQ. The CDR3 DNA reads TGCGCCAGCAGCTTAGGAGTGAGCGGGGAGCAGTACTTC. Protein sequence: CASSLGVSGEQYF. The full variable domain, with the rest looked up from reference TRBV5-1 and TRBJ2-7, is KAGVTQTPRYLIKTRGQQVTLSCSPISGHRSVSWYQQTPGQGLQFLFEYFSETQRNKGNFPGRFSGRQFSNSRSEMNVSTLELGDSALYLCASSLGVSGEQYFGPGTRLTVT.

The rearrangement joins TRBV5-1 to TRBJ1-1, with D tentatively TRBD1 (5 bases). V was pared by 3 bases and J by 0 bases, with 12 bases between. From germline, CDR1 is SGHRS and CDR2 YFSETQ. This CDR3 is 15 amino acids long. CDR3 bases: TGCGCCAGCAGCTCTGATCCGGGGGTGAACACTGAAGCTTTCTTT. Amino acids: CASSSDPGVNTEAFF.